These 9 T cell receptor beta chains originate from one sample sequenced in a study of T cells in Graves' hyperthyroidism and ophthalmopathy. Authors of the study amplified TCR beta CDR3 regions from RNA transcripts. The study used the HTBI primer set for a first-round RT-PCR of the TCR CDR3. TCRdb used MiXCR to reprocess the multiplex PCR reads, holding one entry per CDR3 protein. The sample includes under 350,000 distinct CDR3 sequences, roughly 13% of them seen just once. Material: blood. The receptors shown here come from a woman aged 40 to 49 with Graves' ophthalmopathy.

This clonotype was seen ten or more times. The rearrangement links TRBV29-1 to TRBJ1-2; D is perhaps TRBD1 (5 bases). The CDR3 is made up of 13 amino acids. Per germline, CDR1 SQVTM and CDR2 ANQGSEA. V lost 5 bases and J lost 1, with 11 bases in between. The CDR3 loop reads CSVSGGGNYGYTF. The DNA for the CDR3 is TGCAGCGTTTCGGGGGGAGGTAACTATGGCTACACCTTC.

This clonotype was observed many times. The rearrangement joins TRBV15 to TRBJ1-1; D remains ambiguous. CDR1 and CDR2 from the germline V gene are LNHNV and YYDKDF (reference sequence). The CDR3 sequence is 14 residues long. Trimming took 0 bases from V and 1 from J, leaving 6 bases between them. The CDR3 DNA reads as TGTGCCACCAGCAGAGATCCTCGGAACACTGAAGCTTTCTTT. It codes for CATSRDPRNTEAFF.

This clonotype was counted a few times. The V call is TRBV24-1, the J call TRBJ2-1; possibly TRBD2 for D (6 bases). Germline V CDR1 and CDR2: KGHDR, SFDVKD. The CDR3 has 14 residues. V was shortened by 6 bases and J by 6 bases, with 14 bases between the two germline ends. The CDR3 loop is CATSKPGLGNEQFF. The CDR3 coding sequence is TGTGCCACCAGTAAACCGGGACTCGGCAATGAGCAGTTCTTC.

The V call is TRBV30, the J call TRBJ1-6; D is unresolved. This CDR3 has 12 residues. Trimming took off 3 bases at V and 6 bases at J, with 6 bases between the two ends. Germline-derived CDR1 and CDR2 are GTSNPN and SVGIG (reference sequence). The CDR3 region is CAWRETNSPLHF. CDR3 nucleotides: TGTGCCTGGAGAGAAACTAATTCACCCCTCCACTTT.

The table lists this clonotype with a few counts. The chain couples TRBV6-1 to TRBJ1-2; unclear D gene. This CDR3 spans 12 amino acids. Deletions cut 7 bases from V and 4 bases from J, with 10 bases between. CDR1 MNHNS and CDR2 SASEGT come from the germline V gene. For the CDR3, the DNA is TGTGCCAGCAACCGGGGAAGCTATGGCTACACCTTC. Encoded protein: CASNRGSYGYTF.

This clonotype was seen at least ten times. V and J are TRBV20-1 and TRBJ1-6; a weak D match, TRBD1 (5 bases). Germline loops: CDR1 DFQATT, CDR2 SNEGSKA (reference sequence). Trimming took 3 bases from V and 4 from J, leaving 13 bases between them. CDR3 length: 15 amino acids. In nucleotides, the CDR3 is TGCAGTGCTAGTTTGGGGGAACGATATAATTCACCCCTCCACTTT. Translating gives CSASLGERYNSPLHF.

This clonotype was observed many times. This sequence joins TRBV20-1 and TRBJ2-7; D is ambiguous. The CDR3 runs 12 residues. From germline, CDR1 is DFQATT and CDR2 SNEGSKA (reference sequence). V lost 3 bases and J lost 0, with 6 bases in between. The CDR3 nucleotides are TGCAGTGCTAGGGTGAACTCCTACGAGCAGTACTTC. Translated, it gives CSARVNSYEQYF.

This clonotype appeared many times. The J gene is TRBJ1-1, the V gene TRBV20-1; TRBD1 matches 7 bases. Germline lookup yields CDR1 DFQATT and CDR2 SNEGSKA (reference sequence). Unmatched junction bases numbered 11, after V lost 5 bases and J lost 11 bases. This CDR3 region has 12 residues. The CDR3 protein is CSAPDRVEWAFF. The CDR3 nucleotides are TGCAGTGCTCCTGACAGGGTTGAGTGGGCTTTCTTT.

Concerning this clonotype itself: This CDR3 fails to terminate in the conserved phenylalanine or tryptophan, so it likely reflects a read error. The chain combines TRBV2 with TRBJ1-5; 8 nucleotides match TRBD1. This CDR3 is built from 15 residues. V was clipped by 5 bases and J by 1 base; unmatched bases: 4. CDR1 and CDR2 (germline): SNHLY, FYNNEI. The CDR3 here is CASSTGTGSNQPQHL. CDR3 DNA sequence: TGTGCCAGCAGTACCGGGACAGGAAGCAATCAGCCCCAGCATCTT.